A single sample gave rise to the 12 T cell receptor beta chains below, sequenced in a study of blood T cell repertoires in COVID-19. Data came from immunoSEQ multiplex PCR; TCRdb stores just in-frame clones and leaves some out. The sample lists about 38,000 clones; approximately 80% were seen once. Sequences were obtained from peripheral blood. Receptors were obtained from a man aged 50 or older with active COVID-19.

This clone was seen only a few times. This chain connects TRBV6-6 to TRBJ1-1, with a weak D call TRBD1 (6 bases). Looked up from germline, CDR1 is MNHNY and CDR2 is SVGAGI (reference sequence). The CDR3 has 14 residues. Trimming took off 7 bases at V and 1 base at J, with 13 bases between the two ends. The CDR3 sequence: CASTRGAENTEAFF. CDR3 in DNA: TGTGCCAGCACCCGGGGGGCTGAGAACACTGAAGCTTTCTTT.

The CDR3 nucleotides read TGTGCCAGCAGCACCCCCGGGACAGCCTACAATGAGCAGTTCTTC. It codes for CASSTPGTAYNEQFF. The chain links TRBV9 to TRBJ2-1; 7 bases are shared with TRBD1. The CDR3 runs to 15 residues. J gave up 2 bases and V 4 bases, and 6 bases lay outside the gene matches. The germline CDR1 and CDR2 sequences are SGDLS and YYNGEE.

The chain couples TRBV29-1 to TRBJ1-1; 8 positions agree with TRBD1. Germline V lookup: CDR1 SQVTM, CDR2 ANQGSEA. The V and J ends lost 5 bases and 5 bases, in that order; junction bases with no gene match: 4. This CDR3 region has 12 residues. The CDR3 nucleotides are TGCAGCGTTTCGACAGGGGTTACTGAAGCTTTCTTT. It translates to CSVSTGVTEAFF.

This clone has more than one count but fewer than ten. This sequence joins TRBV10-1 and TRBJ1-1, with 9 bases identical to TRBD1. This CDR3 has 15 amino acids. J gave up 4 bases and V 6 bases, and 9 bases lay outside the gene matches. In germline, CDR1 is WNHNN, CDR2 SYGVQD (reference sequence). This CDR3 is CASSPGQGIGTEAFF. The CDR3 DNA reads TGCGCCAGCAGCCCCGGACAGGGGATCGGCACTGAAGCTTTCTTT.

The J gene is TRBJ1-2, the V gene TRBV28; a weak D match, TRBD1 (6 bases). Trimming shortened V by 6 bases and J by 2 bases, and 25 bases separated the two germline ends. The length of the CDR3 is 18 residues. Germline V gene data show CDR1 as MDHEN and CDR2 as SYDVKM. The CDR3 nucleotides are TGTGCCAGCAGCTTAATCCTGGGGACCAAAGGGGGAAACTATGGCTACACCTTC. Its protein product is CASSLILGTKGGNYGYTF.

By frequency in the sample, this clone is medium-sized. The chain combines TRBV27 with TRBJ2-7; 7 nucleotides match TRBD1. V was pared by 3 bases and J by 0 bases, with 5 bases of the junction left unmatched. Germline V gives CDR1 MNHEY, CDR2 SMNVEV (reference sequence). The CDR3 has 15 amino acids. The CDR3 spells CASSFKAGGSYEQYF. In nucleotides, the CDR3 is TGTGCCAGCAGTTTTAAGGCAGGGGGCTCCTACGAGCAGTACTTC.

The rearrangement joins TRBV13 to TRBJ1-1, with no clear D. Trimming cost V 8 bases and J 5 bases, with 21 bases left between them. Germline lookup yields CDR1 PRHDT and CDR2 FYEKMQ (reference sequence). The CDR3 has 15 amino acids. The DNA of the CDR3 is TGTGCCAGCTACTTCTCGACGGGTATTTGGACTGAAGCTTTCTTT. As protein: CASYFSTGIWTEAFF.

The CDR3 nucleotides read TGTGCCAGTAGTATGACAGGGAACACCGGGGAGCTGTTTTTT. Its protein is CASSMTGNTGELFF. The chain has TRBV19 and TRBJ2-2, with TRBD1 as a possible D gene (6 bases). V lost 3 bases, J lost 1 base, and 6 bases lay in between. Germline lookup yields CDR1 LNHDA and CDR2 SQIVND (reference sequence). The CDR3 sequence is 14 residues long.

The table lists this clone with a few counts. J is TRBJ1-5 and V is TRBV28, with 10 nucleotides matching TRBD1. The CDR3 has 16 residues. Trimming removed 3 bases from V and 4 bases from J; junction bases left unmatched: 6. Germline CDR1 reads MDHEN; CDR2 reads SYDVKM. This CDR3 reads CASSFRQGARNQPQHF. CDR3 sequence (DNA): TGTGCCAGCAGTTTCCGACAGGGGGCTCGAAATCAGCCCCAGCATTTT.

The DNA for the CDR3 is TGCGCCAGCAGCCCAGAGCCTACGGGGATCTCTGGAAACACCATATATTTT. Translated: CASSPEPTGISGNTIYF. The V and J genes are TRBV4-3 and TRBJ1-3; D ambiguous. V dropped 4 bases and J dropped 0 bases, with 16 bases sitting between them. CDR1 is LGHNA, CDR2 YSLEER, per germline. This CDR3 is 17 amino acids long.

The genes are TRBV15 and TRBJ1-2; perhaps TRBD1 as D (5 bases). Trimming removed 0 bases at V and 8 bases at J, with 10 bases between. This CDR3 region has 13 residues. CDR1 and CDR2 from the germline V gene are LNHNV and YYDKDF (reference sequence). CDR3 bases: TGTGCCACCAGCAGAGATGGGGCCTGGGGCTACACCTTC. Protein product: CATSRDGAWGYTF.

The chain carries TRBV2 and TRBJ1-6, with TRBD1 as a possible D gene (5 bases). The germline V gene encodes CDR1 SNHLY and CDR2 FYNNEI. This CDR3 is built from 13 residues. The germline V and J ends were trimmed by 4 bases and 13 bases, with 14 bases remaining between them. DNA for the CDR3: TGTGCCAGCAGTGCCATCGGGGGGACGCCCCTCCACTTT. Residues: CASSAIGGTPLHF.